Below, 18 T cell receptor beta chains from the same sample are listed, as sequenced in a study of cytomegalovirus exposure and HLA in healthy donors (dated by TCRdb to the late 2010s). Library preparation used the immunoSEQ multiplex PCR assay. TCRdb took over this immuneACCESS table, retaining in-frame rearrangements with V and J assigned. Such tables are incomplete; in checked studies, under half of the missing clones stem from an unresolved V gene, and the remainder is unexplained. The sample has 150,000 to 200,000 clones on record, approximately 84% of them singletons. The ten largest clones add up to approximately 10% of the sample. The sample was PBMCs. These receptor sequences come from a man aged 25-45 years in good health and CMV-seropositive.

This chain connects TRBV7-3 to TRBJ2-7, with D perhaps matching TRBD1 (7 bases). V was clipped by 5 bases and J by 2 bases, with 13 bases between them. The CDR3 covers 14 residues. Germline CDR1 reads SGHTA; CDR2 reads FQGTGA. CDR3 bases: TGTGCCAGCAGCCCCACAGGGGAGGCCTACGAGCAGTACTTC. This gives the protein CASSPTGEAYEQYF.

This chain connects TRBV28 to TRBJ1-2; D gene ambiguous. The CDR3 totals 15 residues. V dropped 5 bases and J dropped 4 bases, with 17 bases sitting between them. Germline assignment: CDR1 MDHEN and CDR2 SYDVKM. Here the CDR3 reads CASSPAPGRAYGYTF. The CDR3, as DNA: TGTGCCAGCAGTCCCGCCCCGGGTAGAGCCTATGGCTACACCTTC.

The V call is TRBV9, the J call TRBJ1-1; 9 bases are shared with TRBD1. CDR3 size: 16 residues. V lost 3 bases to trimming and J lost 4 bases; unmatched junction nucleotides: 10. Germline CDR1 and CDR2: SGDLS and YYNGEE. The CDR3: CASSGGTGTVRTEAFF. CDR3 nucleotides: TGTGCCAGCAGCGGGGGGACAGGGACGGTCCGCACTGAAGCTTTCTTT.

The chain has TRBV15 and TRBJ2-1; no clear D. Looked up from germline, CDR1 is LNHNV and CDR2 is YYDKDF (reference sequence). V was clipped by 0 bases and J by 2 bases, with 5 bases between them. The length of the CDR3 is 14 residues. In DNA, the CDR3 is TGTGCCACCAGCAGAGACCCCACCTACAATGAGCAGTTCTTC. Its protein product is CATSRDPTYNEQFF.

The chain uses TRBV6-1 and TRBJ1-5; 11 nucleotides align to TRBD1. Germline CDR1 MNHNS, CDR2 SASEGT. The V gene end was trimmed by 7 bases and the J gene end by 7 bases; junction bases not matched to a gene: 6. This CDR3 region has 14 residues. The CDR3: CASKIGQGAQPQHF. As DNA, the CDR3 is TGTGCCAGCAAAATAGGACAGGGGGCACAGCCCCAGCATTTT.

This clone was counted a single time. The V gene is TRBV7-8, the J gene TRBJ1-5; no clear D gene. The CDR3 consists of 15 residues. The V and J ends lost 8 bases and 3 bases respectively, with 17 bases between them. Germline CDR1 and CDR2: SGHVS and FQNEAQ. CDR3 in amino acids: CASSKAGSNNQPQHF. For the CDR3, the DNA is TGTGCCAGCTCGAAGGCTGGGAGTAACAATCAGCCCCAGCATTTT.

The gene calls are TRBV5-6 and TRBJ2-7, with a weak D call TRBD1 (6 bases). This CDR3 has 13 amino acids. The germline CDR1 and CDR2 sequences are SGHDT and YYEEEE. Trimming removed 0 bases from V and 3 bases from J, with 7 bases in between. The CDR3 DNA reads TGTGCCAGCAGCTTGGACAGGGTCTACGAGCAGTACTTC. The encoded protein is CASSLDRVYEQYF.

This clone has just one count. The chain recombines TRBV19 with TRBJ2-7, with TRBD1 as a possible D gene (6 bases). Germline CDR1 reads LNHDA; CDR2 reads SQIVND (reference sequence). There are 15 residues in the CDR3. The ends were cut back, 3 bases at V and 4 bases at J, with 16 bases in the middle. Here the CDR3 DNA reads TGTGCCAGTAGTATGGGGGCAGCCGGACAGTACGAGCAGTACTTC. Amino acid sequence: CASSMGAAGQYEQYF.

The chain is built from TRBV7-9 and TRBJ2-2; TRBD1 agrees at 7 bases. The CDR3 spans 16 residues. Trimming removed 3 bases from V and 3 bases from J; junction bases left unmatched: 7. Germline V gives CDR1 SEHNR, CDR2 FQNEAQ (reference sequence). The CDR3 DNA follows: TGTGCCAGCAGCTTGGACAGGATGGATGACACCGGGGAGCTGTTTTTT. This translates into CASSLDRMDDTGELFF.

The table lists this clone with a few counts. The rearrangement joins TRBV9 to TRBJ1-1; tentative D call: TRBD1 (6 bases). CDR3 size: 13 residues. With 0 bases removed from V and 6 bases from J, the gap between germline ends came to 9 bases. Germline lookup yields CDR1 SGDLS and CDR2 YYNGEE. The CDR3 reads CASSVETGSEAFF. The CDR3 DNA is TGTGCCAGCAGCGTAGAGACAGGATCTGAAGCTTTCTTT.

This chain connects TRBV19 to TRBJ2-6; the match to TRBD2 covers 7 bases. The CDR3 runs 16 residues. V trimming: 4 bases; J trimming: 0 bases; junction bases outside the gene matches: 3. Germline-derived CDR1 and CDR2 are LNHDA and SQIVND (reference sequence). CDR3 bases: TGTGCCAGTAGTACCGGGACTACCTCTGGGGCCAACGTCCTGACTTTC. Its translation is CASSTGTTSGANVLTF.

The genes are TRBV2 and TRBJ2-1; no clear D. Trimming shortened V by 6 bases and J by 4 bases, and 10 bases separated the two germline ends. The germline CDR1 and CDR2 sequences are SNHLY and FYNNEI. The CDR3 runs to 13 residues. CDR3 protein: CASRVVPYNEQFF. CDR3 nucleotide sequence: TGTGCCAGCAGGGTAGTCCCTTACAATGAGCAGTTCTTC.

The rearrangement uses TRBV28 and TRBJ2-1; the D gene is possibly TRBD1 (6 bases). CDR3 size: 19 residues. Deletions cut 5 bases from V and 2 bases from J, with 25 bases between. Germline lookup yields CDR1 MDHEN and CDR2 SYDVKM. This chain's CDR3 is CASSGISLQGPSPYNEQFF. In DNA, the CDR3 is TGTGCCAGCAGTGGCATCTCCTTACAGGGTCCCAGCCCCTACAATGAGCAGTTCTTC.

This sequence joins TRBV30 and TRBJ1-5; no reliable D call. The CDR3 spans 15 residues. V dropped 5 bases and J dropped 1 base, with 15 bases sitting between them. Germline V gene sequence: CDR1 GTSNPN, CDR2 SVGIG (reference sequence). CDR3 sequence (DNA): TGTGCCTGGCGATCTGAGTACGGGAGCAATCAGCCCCAGCATTTT. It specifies CAWRSEYGSNQPQHF.

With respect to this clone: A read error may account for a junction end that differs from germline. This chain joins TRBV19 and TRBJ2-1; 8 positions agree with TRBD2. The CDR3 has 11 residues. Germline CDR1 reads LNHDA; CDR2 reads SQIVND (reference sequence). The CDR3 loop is CASSTRTSPVF. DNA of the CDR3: TGTGCCAGTAGTACCCGGACTAGCCCCGTCTTC.

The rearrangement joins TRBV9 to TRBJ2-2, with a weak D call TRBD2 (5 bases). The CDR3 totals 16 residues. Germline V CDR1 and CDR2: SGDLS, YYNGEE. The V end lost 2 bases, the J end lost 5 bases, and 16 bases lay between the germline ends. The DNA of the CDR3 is TGTGCCAGCAGCGTCTCGGCGGGCGTGGAAACCGGGGAGCTGTTTTTT. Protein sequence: CASSVSAGVETGELFF.

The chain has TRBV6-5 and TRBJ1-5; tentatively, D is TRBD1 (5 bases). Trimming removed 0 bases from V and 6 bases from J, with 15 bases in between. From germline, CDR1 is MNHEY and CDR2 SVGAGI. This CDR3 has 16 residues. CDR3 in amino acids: CASSYSMGQGIQPQHF. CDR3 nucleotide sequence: TGTGCCAGCAGTTACTCGATGGGGCAGGGTATTCAGCCCCAGCATTTT.

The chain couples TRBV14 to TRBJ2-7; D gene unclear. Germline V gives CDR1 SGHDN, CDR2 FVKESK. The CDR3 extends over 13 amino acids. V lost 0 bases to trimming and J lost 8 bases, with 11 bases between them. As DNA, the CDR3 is TGTGCCAGCAGCCAAGAGAACTCCCGCAAGCAGTACTTC. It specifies CASSQENSRKQYF.